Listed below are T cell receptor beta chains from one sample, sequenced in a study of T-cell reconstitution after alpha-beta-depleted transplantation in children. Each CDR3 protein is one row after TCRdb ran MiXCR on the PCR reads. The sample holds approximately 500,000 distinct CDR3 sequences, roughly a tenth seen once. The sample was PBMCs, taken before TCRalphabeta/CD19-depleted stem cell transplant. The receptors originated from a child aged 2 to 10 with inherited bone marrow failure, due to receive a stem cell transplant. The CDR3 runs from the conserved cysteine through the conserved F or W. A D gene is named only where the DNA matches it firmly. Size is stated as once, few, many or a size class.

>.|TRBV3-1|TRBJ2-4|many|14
CASSHSKKGDIQYF
TGTGCCAGCAGCCACTCGAAAAAGGGGGACATTCAGTACTTC
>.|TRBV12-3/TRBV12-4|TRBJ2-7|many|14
CATPGRGRGDEQYF
TGTGCCACCCCGGGGAGGGGGCGCGGAGACGAGCAGTACTTC
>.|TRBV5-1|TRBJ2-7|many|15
CASSERHTTSYEQYF
TGCGCCAGCAGCGAAAGACATACAACTTCCTACGAGCAGTACTTC
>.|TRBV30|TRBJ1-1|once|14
CAWSVGIMNTEAFF
TGTGCCTGGAGTGTAGGAATCATGAACACTGAAGCTTTCTTT
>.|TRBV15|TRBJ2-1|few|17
CATSRLGRESLYNEQFF
TGTGCCACCAGCAGACTAGGCCGGGAGAGCCTTTACAATGAGCAGTTCTTC
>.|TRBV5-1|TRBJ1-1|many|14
CASSVNNNGGSAFF
TGCGCCAGCAGCGTGAACAACAACGGGGGATCAGCTTTCTTT
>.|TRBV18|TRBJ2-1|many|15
CASSPTVLPYNEQFF
TGTGCCAGCTCACCGACAGTTCTTCCCTACAATGAGCAGTTCTTC
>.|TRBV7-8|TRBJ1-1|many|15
CASSPLWGINTEAFF
TGTGCCAGCAGCCCACTGTGGGGAATCAACACTGAAGCTTTCTTT
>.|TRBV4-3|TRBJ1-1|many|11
CASSQGPEAFF
TGCGCCAGCAGCCAAGGCCCTGAAGCTTTCTTT
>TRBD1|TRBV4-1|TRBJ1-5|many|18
CASSQNRGTGGSNQPQHF
TGCGCCAGCAGCCAAAACAGAGGGACAGGGGGCAGCAATCAGCCCCAGCATTTT
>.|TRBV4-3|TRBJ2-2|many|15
CASSLGGVVSGELFF
TGCGCCAGCAGCCTTGGGGGAGTGGTGAGCGGGGAGCTGTTTTTT
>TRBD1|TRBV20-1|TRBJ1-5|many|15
CSARDPRTGVQPQHF
TGCAGTGCTAGAGATCCTCGGACAGGGGTTCAGCCCCAGCATTTT
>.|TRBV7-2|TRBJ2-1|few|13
CASSAQTRREQFF
TGTGCCAGCAGCGCTCAGACTAGACGGGAGCAGTTCTTC
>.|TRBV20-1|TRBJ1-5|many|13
CSASAQGNQPQHF
TGCAGTGCTAGTGCACAAGGGAATCAGCCCCAGCATTTT
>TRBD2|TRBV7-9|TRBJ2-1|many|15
CASSLVKLASNEQFF
TGTGCCAGCAGCTTAGTAAAACTAGCGAGTAATGAGCAGTTCTTC